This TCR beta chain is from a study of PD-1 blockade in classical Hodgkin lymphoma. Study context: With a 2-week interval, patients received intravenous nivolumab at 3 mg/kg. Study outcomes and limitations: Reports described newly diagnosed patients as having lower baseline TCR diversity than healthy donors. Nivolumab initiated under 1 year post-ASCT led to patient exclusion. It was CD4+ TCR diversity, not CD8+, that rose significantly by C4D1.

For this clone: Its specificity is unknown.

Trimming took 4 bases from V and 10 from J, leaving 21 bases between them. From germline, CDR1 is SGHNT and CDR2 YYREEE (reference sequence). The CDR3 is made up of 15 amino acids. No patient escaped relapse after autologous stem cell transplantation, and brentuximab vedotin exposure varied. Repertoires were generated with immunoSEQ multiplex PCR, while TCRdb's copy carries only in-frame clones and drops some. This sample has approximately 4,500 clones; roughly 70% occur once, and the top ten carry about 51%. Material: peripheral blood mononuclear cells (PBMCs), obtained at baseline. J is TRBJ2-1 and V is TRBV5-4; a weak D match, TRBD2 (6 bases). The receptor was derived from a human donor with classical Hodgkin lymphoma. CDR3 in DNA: TGTGCCAGCAGCGTTGAGGGAGGTTCAATAAGAGAGCAGTTCTTC. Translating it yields CASSVEGGSIREQFF. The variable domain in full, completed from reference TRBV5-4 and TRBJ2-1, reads ETGVTQSPTHLIKTRGQQVTLRCSSQSGHNTVSWYQQALGQGPQFIFQYYREEENGRGNFPPRFSGLQFPNYSSELNVNALELDDSALYLCASSVEGGSIREQFFGPGTRLTVL.